This TCR beta chain was identified in a study of blood T cell repertoires in COVID-19. The V end was cut by 3 bases, the J end by 6 bases, with 9 bases between. The CDR3 is made up of 12 amino acids. Germline lookup yields CDR1 DFQATT and CDR2 SNEGSKA (reference sequence). Sequencing was performed with immunoSEQ multiplex PCR; in TCRdb, only in-frame clones are kept and a portion is missing. The sample yields 250,000 to 300,000 clones, nearly 90% seen once. The chain couples TRBV20-1 to TRBJ2-1; a weak D match, TRBD1 (5 bases). The clonotype was recovered from a woman in her forties or fifties who had been exposed to COVID-19. Sequencing was done on a sample of PBMCs or T cells enriched from blood (not recorded which). The CDR3 nucleotides read TGCAGTGCTAGTCAGGGCCCCAATGAGCAGTTCTTC. This sequence encodes CSASQGPNEQFF.